This TCR beta chain came from a study of cytomegalovirus exposure and HLA in healthy donors. Study results and caveats: Further analysis, carried out later, found HLA-associated TCR beta chains more clonally expanded than equally common other chains. Presence/absence analyses assumed roughly uniform sequencing depth across donors.

Each donor was healthy, and each was a bone marrow donor. For this clone: Its antigen is unknown.

The CDR3 loop spans 13 amino acids. Trimming removed 0 bases at V and 7 bases at J, with 9 bases between. CDR1 is SNHLY and CDR2 is FYNNEI in the germline V gene. The PCR made use of 60 Vbeta and 13 Jbeta primers. As originally analysed: Per a later analysis, the number of unique TCR beta chains was about 80 million, of which roughly 11 million were shared. TCRdb's copy holds only in-frame clones and misses some; the assay was immunoSEQ multiplex PCR. From that table come the V and J calls and clone size; the DNA was used to work out D and trimming. The data contain about 230,000 clones, just under 85% of them singletons.

This chain links TRBV2 with TRBJ1-2; D may be TRBD1 (5 bases). Specimen: PBMCs. The TCR originated in a woman in her 40s in good health and CMV-seronegative. CDR3 sequence reads: CASSEAGEGGYTF. DNA of the CDR3: TGTGCCAGCAGTGAAGCGGGGGAGGGTGGCTACACCTTC.